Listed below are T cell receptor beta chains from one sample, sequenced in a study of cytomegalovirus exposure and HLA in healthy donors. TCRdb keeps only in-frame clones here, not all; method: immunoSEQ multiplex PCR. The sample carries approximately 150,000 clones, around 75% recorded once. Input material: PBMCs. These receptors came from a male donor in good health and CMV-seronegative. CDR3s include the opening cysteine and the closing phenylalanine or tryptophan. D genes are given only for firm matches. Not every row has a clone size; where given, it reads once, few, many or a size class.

cdr3_nt: TGTGCCAGCGGGGGGACTAGCGGGATTTTCACAGATACGCAGTATTTT
cdr3_aa: CASGGTSGIFTDTQYF
j_call: TRBJ2-3
v_call: TRBV2
d_call: TRBD2
clone_size: .

cdr3_nt: TGTGCCAGCAGCTTAGAGACAGGGGCTGAAGCTTTCTTT
cdr3_aa: CASSLETGAEAFF
j_call: TRBJ1-1
v_call: TRBV11-2
d_call: TRBD1
clone_size: .

cdr3_nt: TGCGCCAGCAGCCCCCCGGCGGCCTACGAGCAGTACTTC
cdr3_aa: CASSPPAAYEQYF
j_call: TRBJ2-7
v_call: TRBV5-1
d_call: .
clone_size: few

cdr3_nt: TGTGCCAGCAGTGAATTTGGCGGGGGGGCCTCTTACGAGCAGTACTTC
cdr3_aa: CASSEFGGGASYEQYF
j_call: TRBJ2-7
v_call: TRBV6-1
d_call: TRBD2
clone_size: .

cdr3_nt: TGTGCCAGCAGGAAAATGACAGGGGGCTTAAATACGCAGTATTTT
cdr3_aa: CASRKMTGGLNTQYF
j_call: TRBJ2-3
v_call: TRBV7-2
d_call: TRBD1
clone_size: .

cdr3_nt: TGCAGCGTTGAGATACAGGAGAACACTGAAGCTTTCTTT
cdr3_aa: CSVEIQENTEAFF
j_call: TRBJ1-1
v_call: TRBV29-1
d_call: .
clone_size: .

cdr3_nt: TGTGCCAGCAGTGAATCCACAGGGGGCGTTTACGAGCAGTACTTC
cdr3_aa: CASSESTGGVYEQYF
j_call: TRBJ2-7
v_call: TRBV2
d_call: TRBD1
clone_size: .

cdr3_nt: TGTTCCTCCGGGACAGGGGGCTACGAGCAGTACTTC
cdr3_aa: CSSGTGGYEQYF
j_call: TRBJ2-7
v_call: TRBV7-9
d_call: TRBD1
clone_size: few

cdr3_nt: TGTGCCAGAAACGCAGGATCGATCGGCACAGATACGCAGTATTTT
cdr3_aa: CARNAGSIGTDTQYF
j_call: TRBJ2-3
v_call: TRBV5-3
d_call: .
clone_size: .

cdr3_nt: TGTGCCATCCGAGACGGGGAACAGGGGCAAAAACTGTTTTTT
cdr3_aa: CAIRDGEQGQKLFF
j_call: TRBJ1-4
v_call: TRBV2
d_call: TRBD1
clone_size: once

cdr3_nt: TGTGCCTCCGGACAGGGGGCTTTCTACGAGCAGTACTTC
cdr3_aa: CASGQGAFYEQYF
j_call: TRBJ2-7
v_call: TRBV6-5
d_call: TRBD1
clone_size: .

cdr3_nt: TGTGCCAGCTCACGAGGAGGGCAGGGAACTAATGAAAAACTGTTTTTT
cdr3_aa: CASSRGGQGTNEKLFF
j_call: TRBJ1-4
v_call: TRBV18
d_call: .
clone_size: .

cdr3_nt: TGTGCCAGCAGTTTAGGGCAAAGCTCCTACGAGCAGTACTTC
cdr3_aa: CASSLGQSSYEQYF
j_call: TRBJ2-7
v_call: TRBV27
d_call: .
clone_size: .

cdr3_nt: TGTGCCACCAGCAGAGAGGACACCAACTATGGCTACACCTTC
cdr3_aa: CATSREDTNYGYTF
j_call: TRBJ1-2
v_call: TRBV15
d_call: .
clone_size: .

cdr3_nt: TGCGCCAGCAGCTTGGTGGCAGGGGGCTACGAGCAGTACTTC
cdr3_aa: CASSLVAGGYEQYF
j_call: TRBJ2-7
v_call: TRBV5-1
d_call: TRBD1
clone_size: .

cdr3_nt: TGTGCCAGCAGTTCCCTAGCGGGAGGCCACTCCTACGAGCAGTACTTC
cdr3_aa: CASSSLAGGHSYEQYF
j_call: TRBJ2-7
v_call: TRBV27
d_call: TRBD2
clone_size: few

cdr3_nt: TGTGCCAGCAGCTTGAAACAGGGGAACACTGAAGCTTTCTTT
cdr3_aa: CASSLKQGNTEAFF
j_call: TRBJ1-1
v_call: TRBV7-9
d_call: .
clone_size: .

cdr3_nt: TGTGCCACCTCTCGTGGGGACAGGGGGAACACTGAAGCTTTCTTT
cdr3_aa: CATSRGDRGNTEAFF
j_call: TRBJ1-1
v_call: TRBV6-1
d_call: TRBD1
clone_size: .

cdr3_nt: TGTGCCATCGGAGGACTAGCGGGACCCACCGGGGAGCTGTTTTTT
cdr3_aa: CAIGGLAGPTGELFF
j_call: TRBJ2-2
v_call: TRBV10-3
d_call: TRBD2
clone_size: .

cdr3_nt: TGTGCCAGCAGCGTAGAGCCAGGGGAATTGTACGAGCAGTACTTC
cdr3_aa: CASSVEPGELYEQYF
j_call: TRBJ2-7
v_call: TRBV9
d_call: .
clone_size: .

cdr3_nt: TGCTCCAGCAGCCAAGATACTGCCGGTTCGAACGGGGCCAACGTCCTGACTTTC
cdr3_aa: CSSSQDTAGSNGANVLTF
j_call: TRBJ2-6
v_call: TRBV4-3
d_call: .
clone_size: .

cdr3_nt: TGTGCCTGGACTAGCGGGGGGGGCCGAGAGCAGTACTTC
cdr3_aa: CAWTSGGGREQYF
j_call: TRBJ2-7
v_call: TRBV30
d_call: TRBD2
clone_size: .

cdr3_nt: TGTGCCAGCAGTTTTTCAGGGGGAATGGAAAAACTGTTTTTT
cdr3_aa: CASSFSGGMEKLFF
j_call: TRBJ1-4
v_call: TRBV28
d_call: TRBD1
clone_size: .

cdr3_nt: TGCGCCAGCAGCTTGAGAGGGACAGGGGCGGAGACCCAGTACTTC
cdr3_aa: CASSLRGTGAETQYF
j_call: TRBJ2-5
v_call: TRBV5-1
d_call: TRBD1
clone_size: .

cdr3_nt: TGCGCCAGCAGCTTGGGGGAGAAATACAATGAGCAGTTCTTC
cdr3_aa: CASSLGEKYNEQFF
j_call: TRBJ2-1
v_call: TRBV5-1
d_call: .
clone_size: .

cdr3_nt: TGTGCCAGCAGTACGACAGGCTTCTCAGCTAACTATGGCTACACCTTC
cdr3_aa: CASSTTGFSANYGYTF
j_call: TRBJ1-2
v_call: TRBV2
d_call: .
clone_size: .

cdr3_nt: TGTGCCAGCAGTTTGGCCCTGGGGGGACGTGGCGGGGAGCTGTTTTTT
cdr3_aa: CASSLALGGRGGELFF
j_call: TRBJ2-2
v_call: TRBV28
d_call: .
clone_size: .

cdr3_nt: TGCGCCAGCAGCCCAGGGGCAGAAGCTTTCTTT
cdr3_aa: CASSPGAEAFF
j_call: TRBJ1-1
v_call: TRBV5-1
d_call: .
clone_size: .

cdr3_nt: TGTGCCAGCAGTCTCGGGACTTACAGGGGCTACGAGCAGTACTTC
cdr3_aa: CASSLGTYRGYEQYF
j_call: TRBJ2-7
v_call: TRBV7-2
d_call: .
clone_size: .

cdr3_nt: TGCGCCAGCAGCTCCCGGGACTCGTCTAGGAATGAGCAGTTCTTC
cdr3_aa: CASSSRDSSRNEQFF
j_call: TRBJ2-1
v_call: TRBV5-1
d_call: .
clone_size: .

cdr3_nt: TGTGCCAGCAGCCCAATCTCCAACTACGAGCAGTACTTC
cdr3_aa: CASSPISNYEQYF
j_call: TRBJ2-7
v_call: TRBV7-9
d_call: .
clone_size: .

cdr3_nt: TGTGCCTGGAGTGCCACAGCGAACACTGAAGCTTTCTTT
cdr3_aa: CAWSATANTEAFF
j_call: TRBJ1-1
v_call: TRBV30
d_call: .
clone_size: .

cdr3_nt: TGTTCCAGCAGCCGGGACAGGCATAACTATGGCTACACCTTC
cdr3_aa: CSSSRDRHNYGYTF
j_call: TRBJ1-2
v_call: TRBV7-9
d_call: TRBD1
clone_size: .

cdr3_nt: TGTGCCAGCAGCAGTAAGTTACGGGGTTCGTCGTCTGAAGCTTTCTTT
cdr3_aa: CASSSKLRGSSSEAFF
j_call: TRBJ1-1
v_call: TRBV21-1
d_call: .
clone_size: .

cdr3_nt: TGTGCCAGCAGCCCTCAAGGAGGGAGCGCCTACGAGCAGTACTTC
cdr3_aa: CASSPQGGSAYEQYF
j_call: TRBJ2-7
v_call: TRBV2
d_call: .
clone_size: .

cdr3_nt: TGCGCCAGCAGCTTGGCCCGGTGGACCGGGGAGCTGTTTTTT
cdr3_aa: CASSLARWTGELFF
j_call: TRBJ2-2
v_call: TRBV5-1
d_call: .
clone_size: .

cdr3_nt: TGTGCCGGGCGGGGGCGACTGAACACTGAAGCTTTCTTT
cdr3_aa: CAGRGRLNTEAFF
j_call: TRBJ1-1
v_call: TRBV7-2
d_call: .
clone_size: .

cdr3_nt: TGTGCCAGCAGCCACGAGGGCCAAATAACGGGCGAGCAGTACTTC
cdr3_aa: CASSHEGQITGEQYF
j_call: TRBJ2-7
v_call: TRBV5-4
d_call: .
clone_size: .

cdr3_nt: TGTGCCAGCAGCGACGGGGGACGGGGGTTAGGGCCCCAGCATTTT
cdr3_aa: CASSDGGRGLGPQHF
j_call: TRBJ1-5
v_call: TRBV7-9
d_call: .
clone_size: .

cdr3_nt: TGCAGTGGGGGCGGGACAGGGGACACCGGGGAGCTGTTTTTT
cdr3_aa: CSGGGTGDTGELFF
j_call: TRBJ2-2
v_call: TRBV29-1
d_call: TRBD1
clone_size: .

cdr3_nt: TGCGCCAGCGGCGGGACAGGGGTCTACGAGCAGTACTTC
cdr3_aa: CASGGTGVYEQYF
j_call: TRBJ2-7
v_call: TRBV5-1
d_call: TRBD1
clone_size: few

cdr3_nt: TGTGCCAGCTCACCGCGGATCGAGGGAGAGGACTATGGCTACACCTTC
cdr3_aa: CASSPRIEGEDYGYTF
j_call: TRBJ1-2
v_call: TRBV18
d_call: .
clone_size: once

cdr3_nt: TGCGCCAGCAGCCTAAGTGGGACAGGGCCAGACGAGCAGTACTTC
cdr3_aa: CASSLSGTGPDEQYF
j_call: TRBJ2-7
v_call: TRBV4-1
d_call: TRBD1
clone_size: .

cdr3_nt: TGCGCCAGCAGCTTGGCTAACCCGGGACAGCGCCCCTCTTCTAACTATGGCTACACCTTC
cdr3_aa: CASSLANPGQRPSSNYGYTF
j_call: TRBJ1-2
v_call: TRBV5-1
d_call: TRBD1
clone_size: few

cdr3_nt: TGTGCCAGCAGATCCCCTCGCAATCAGCCCCAGCATTTT
cdr3_aa: CASRSPRNQPQHF
j_call: TRBJ1-5
v_call: TRBV28
d_call: .
clone_size: .

cdr3_nt: TGCGCCAGCCTTACGGTAGGACAGGGCACAACACCCTCTGGGGCCAACGTCCTGACTTTC
cdr3_aa: CASLTVGQGTTPSGANVLTF
j_call: TRBJ2-6
v_call: TRBV10-1
d_call: TRBD1
clone_size: .

cdr3_nt: TGCGCCAGCAGCCAAGGACTAGCGGGGGACACAGATACGCAGTATTTT
cdr3_aa: CASSQGLAGDTDTQYF
j_call: TRBJ2-3
v_call: TRBV5-1
d_call: TRBD2
clone_size: .

cdr3_nt: TGTGCCAGCATTCAACTTCAACGGAACACTGAAGCTTTCTTT
cdr3_aa: CASIQLQRNTEAFF
j_call: TRBJ1-1
v_call: TRBV28
d_call: .
clone_size: .

cdr3_nt: TGTGCCAGCAGCTTATCGGTAGCGGGGAACACCGGGGAGCTGTTTTTT
cdr3_aa: CASSLSVAGNTGELFF
j_call: TRBJ2-2
v_call: TRBV7-9
d_call: TRBD2
clone_size: .

cdr3_nt: TGTGCCAGCAGCTTCACGGACACTGAAGCTTTCTTT
cdr3_aa: CASSFTDTEAFF
j_call: TRBJ1-1
v_call: TRBV5-4
d_call: .
clone_size: .

cdr3_nt: TGCGCCAGCAGCCCCGGGGACAGGGGGCACAATGAGCAGTTCTTC
cdr3_aa: CASSPGDRGHNEQFF
j_call: TRBJ2-1
v_call: TRBV5-1
d_call: TRBD1
clone_size: .

cdr3_nt: TGTGCCAGCAGCTTAGGCGGACTTACTTACGAGCAGTACTTC
cdr3_aa: CASSLGGLTYEQYF
j_call: TRBJ2-7
v_call: TRBV7-8
d_call: .
clone_size: .

cdr3_nt: TGTGCCAGCAGCCGAGCTTCCACCCAAAACTACGAGCAGTACTTC
cdr3_aa: CASSRASTQNYEQYF
j_call: TRBJ2-7
v_call: TRBV4-2
d_call: .
clone_size: .

cdr3_nt: TGTGCCAGCAGGCGAGGACAGCTGGGAGAGACCCAGTACTTC
cdr3_aa: CASRRGQLGETQYF
j_call: TRBJ2-5
v_call: TRBV6-5
d_call: .
clone_size: .

cdr3_nt: TGTGCCAGCAGCTCAAGGACTAGCGGGGGGCCGGGCGCAGATACGCAGTATTTT
cdr3_aa: CASSSRTSGGPGADTQYF
j_call: TRBJ2-3
v_call: TRBV7-2
d_call: TRBD2
clone_size: .

cdr3_nt: TGCGCCAGCAGCCCGAGACAGCGAGAGACCCAGTACTTC
cdr3_aa: CASSPRQRETQYF
j_call: TRBJ2-5
v_call: TRBV4-1
d_call: .
clone_size: .

cdr3_nt: TGTGCCAGCAGTCACGTACAGGGGTCCTACGAGCAGTACTTC
cdr3_aa: CASSHVQGSYEQYF
j_call: TRBJ2-7
v_call: TRBV6-5
d_call: TRBD1
clone_size: .

cdr3_nt: TGTGCCAGCAGGGGAGGGGGGAGAAACTATGGCTACACCTTC
cdr3_aa: CASRGGGRNYGYTF
j_call: TRBJ1-2
v_call: TRBV28
d_call: .
clone_size: .

cdr3_nt: TGTGCCAGCAGCGTAGGAGTCTATGGCTACACCTTC
cdr3_aa: CASSVGVYGYTF
j_call: TRBJ1-2
v_call: TRBV9
d_call: .
clone_size: .